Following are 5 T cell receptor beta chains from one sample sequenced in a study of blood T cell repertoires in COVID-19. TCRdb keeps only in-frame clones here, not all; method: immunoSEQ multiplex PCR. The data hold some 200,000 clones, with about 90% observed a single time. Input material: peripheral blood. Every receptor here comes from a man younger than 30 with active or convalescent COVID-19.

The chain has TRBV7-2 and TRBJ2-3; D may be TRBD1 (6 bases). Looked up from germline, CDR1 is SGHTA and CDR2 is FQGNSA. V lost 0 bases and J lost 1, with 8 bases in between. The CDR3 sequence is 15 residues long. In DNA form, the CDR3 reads TGTGCCAGCAGCTTAGCGGCAGGGGGCACAGATACGCAGTATTTT. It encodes CASSLAAGGTDTQYF.

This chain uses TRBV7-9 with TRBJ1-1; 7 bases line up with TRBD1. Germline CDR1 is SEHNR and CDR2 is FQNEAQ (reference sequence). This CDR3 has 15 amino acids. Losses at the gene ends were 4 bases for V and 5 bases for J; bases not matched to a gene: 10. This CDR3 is CASSSPPTGNTEAFF. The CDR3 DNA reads TGTGCCAGCAGCTCACCGCCGACAGGGAATACTGAAGCTTTCTTT.

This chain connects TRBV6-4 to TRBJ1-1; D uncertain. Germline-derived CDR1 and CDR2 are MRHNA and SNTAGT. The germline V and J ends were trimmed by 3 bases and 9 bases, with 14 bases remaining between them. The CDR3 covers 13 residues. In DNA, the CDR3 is TGTGCCAGCAGTGAAGGGAGGGCCGGGAAAGCTTTCTTT. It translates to CASSEGRAGKAFF.

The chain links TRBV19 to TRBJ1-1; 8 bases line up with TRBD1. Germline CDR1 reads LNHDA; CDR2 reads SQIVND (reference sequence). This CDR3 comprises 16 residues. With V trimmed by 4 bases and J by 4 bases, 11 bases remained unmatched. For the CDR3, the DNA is TGTGCCAGTAGTAGCAGGGGGCGTATAGAGGGCACTGAAGCTTTCTTT. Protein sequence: CASSSRGRIEGTEAFF.

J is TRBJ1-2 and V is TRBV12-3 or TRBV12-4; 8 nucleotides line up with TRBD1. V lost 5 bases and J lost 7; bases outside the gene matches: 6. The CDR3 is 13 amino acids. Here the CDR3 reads CASSPQGEGGYTF. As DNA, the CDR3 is TGTGCCAGCAGTCCACAGGGGGAGGGTGGCTACACCTTC.